This is a list of T cell receptor beta chains from one sample in a study of identical twins. In TCRdb, the 5' RACE reads were re-called with MiXCR into one record per CDR3 protein. The sample has approximately 1.8 million distinct CDR3 sequences, around a third seen once. The sequencing input was cord blood. These receptors originate from a newborn girl in good health. CDR3s include the opening cysteine and the closing phenylalanine or tryptophan. The D gene is left open where the match is weak. The size field is filled for only some rows; it gives once, few, many or a size class.

TRBV20-1	.	few	TRBJ2-3	CSAGRSANTDTQYF	TGCAGTGCTGGGAGATCGGCGAACACAGATACGCAGTATTTT
TRBV6-6	.	few	TRBJ1-5	CASSYSSLGDANQPQHF	TGTGCCAGCAGTTACTCGAGTTTGGGGGACGCCAATCAGCCCCAGCATTTT
TRBV13	.	.	TRBJ1-1	CASSLGSGGAFF	TGTGCCAGCAGCTTAGGTTCCGGGGGAGCTTTCTTT
TRBV5-1	.	.	TRBJ2-7	CASSLVFDNEQYF	TGCGCCAGCAGCTTGGTATTCGACAATGAGCAGTACTTC
TRBV24-1	TRBD1	few	TRBJ2-1	CATSDSKDRADEQFF	TGTGCCACCAGTGATTCGAAGGACAGGGCGGATGAGCAGTTCTTC
TRBV30	.	.	TRBJ2-7	CAWSRGARSYEQYF	TGTGCCTGGAGTAGGGGGGCCCGCTCCTACGAGCAGTACTTC
TRBV6-5	.	.	TRBJ2-7	CASSSGLQGPGEQYF	TGTGCCAGCAGTTCAGGGCTACAGGGCCCGGGAGAGCAGTACTTC
TRBV15	TRBD2	few	TRBJ2-1	CATSYQLAGAYNEQFF	TGTGCCACCAGCTACCAACTAGCGGGGGCCTACAATGAGCAGTTCTTC
TRBV29-1	TRBD2	few	TRBJ2-7	CSVEAGLGGDEQYF	TGCAGCGTTGAAGCCGGACTAGGAGGGGACGAGCAGTACTTC
TRBV24-1	.	few	TRBJ1-6	CATSGQYNSPLHF	TGTGCCACCAGTGGACAATATAATTCACCCCTCCACTTT
TRBV12-3/TRBV12-4	.	few	TRBJ1-5	CASSLTVESNQPQHF	TGTGCCAGCAGTTTGACGGTGGAGAGCAATCAGCCCCAGCATTTT
TRBV5-1	.	.	TRBJ2-4	CASSLTGRGNIQYF	TGCGCCAGCAGCTTGACAGGGAGGGGAAACATTCAGTACTTC
TRBV20-1	TRBD1	.	TRBJ1-1	CSATSDRAARTEAFF	TGCAGTGCTACATCGGACAGGGCCGCCCGGACTGAAGCTTTCTTT
TRBV27	.	.	TRBJ2-7	CASSLVPTSSYNEQYF	TGTGCCAGCAGTTTGGTGCCTACGAGCTCCTACAATGAGCAGTACTTC
TRBV28	TRBD1	.	TRBJ1-5	CASIRGQDLRPQHF	TGTGCCAGCATTCGTGGACAGGACCTCAGGCCCCAGCATTTT
TRBV3-1	TRBD1	.	TRBJ1-2	CASSQDWQGGGYTF	TGTGCCAGCAGCCAAGATTGGCAGGGGGGCGGCTACACCTTC
TRBV5-1	TRBD1	few	TRBJ2-7	CASSPDLGQENEQYF	TGCGCCAGCAGCCCAGACCTGGGACAGGAGAACGAGCAGTACTTC
TRBV28	TRBD2	once	TRBJ2-2	CASSSQTSGTGELFF	TGTGCCAGCAGTTCTCAGACTAGCGGCACCGGGGAGCTGTTTTTT
TRBV10-3	.	.	TRBJ2-7	CAISESKQGFYEQYF	TGTGCCATCAGTGAGTCGAAGCAGGGGTTCTACGAGCAGTACTTC
TRBV7-9	.	few	TRBJ2-7	CASSSTSNTIYEQYF	TGTGCCAGCAGCTCAACTAGCAATACTATCTACGAGCAGTACTTC
TRBV12-3/TRBV12-4	TRBD2	few	TRBJ2-7	CASSLRIWGLAGNGSYNEQYF	TGTGCCAGCAGTTTAAGGATTTGGGGACTAGCGGGAAATGGGTCCTACAATGAGCAGTACTTC
TRBV3-1	TRBD2	.	TRBJ2-3	CASSTSVSDTQYF	TGTGCCAGCAGCACTAGCGTCTCAGATACGCAGTATTTT
TRBV7-9	.	.	TRBJ1-2	CASSYSTWGTNYGYTF	TGTGCCAGCAGTTATTCAACCTGGGGCACTAACTATGGCTACACCTTC
TRBV11-2	TRBD2	.	TRBJ2-3	CASSLQVSGRTDTQYF	TGTGCCAGCAGCTTACAGGTTAGCGGGAGGACAGATACGCAGTATTTT
TRBV4-1	.	few	TRBJ2-5	CASSQEPRASTQYF	TGCGCCAGCAGCCAAGAACCCCGAGCCTCGACCCAGTACTTC
TRBV12-3/TRBV12-4	.	few	TRBJ2-3	CASSLGGSVDTQYF	TGTGCCAGCAGTTTAGGGGGGAGTGTTGATACGCAGTATTTT
TRBV13	TRBD2	few	TRBJ2-7	CASSLGPSGSDSYEQYF	TGTGCCAGCAGCTTAGGTCCTAGCGGGAGCGACTCCTACGAGCAGTACTTC
TRBV20-1	TRBD2	.	TRBJ2-7	CSARSGETYEQYF	TGCAGTGCTAGAAGCGGGGAGACGTACGAGCAGTACTTC
TRBV28	.	many	TRBJ2-7	CASSLSEGEQYF	TGTGCCAGCAGTTTAAGCGAAGGCGAGCAGTACTTC
TRBV6-1	TRBD1	.	TRBJ2-4	CAARTGLAKNIQYF	TGTGCCGCCCGGACAGGACTAGCCAAAAACATTCAGTACTTC
TRBV19	.	.	TRBJ1-4	CASSKQGGEKLFF	TGTGCCAGTAGTAAACAGGGCGGTGAAAAACTGTTTTTT
TRBV4-1	TRBD1	.	TRBJ2-3	CASSQDWGTGGTDTQYF	TGCGCCAGCAGCCAAGATTGGGGGACAGGGGGTACAGATACGCAGTATTTT